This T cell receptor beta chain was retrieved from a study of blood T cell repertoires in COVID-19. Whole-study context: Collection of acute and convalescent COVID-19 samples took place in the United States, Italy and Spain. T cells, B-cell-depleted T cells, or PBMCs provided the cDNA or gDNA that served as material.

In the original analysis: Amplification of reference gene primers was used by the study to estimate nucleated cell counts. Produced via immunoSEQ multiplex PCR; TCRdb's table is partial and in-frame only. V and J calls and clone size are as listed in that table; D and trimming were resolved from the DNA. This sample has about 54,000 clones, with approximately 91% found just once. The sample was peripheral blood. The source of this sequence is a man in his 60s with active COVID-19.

CDR3 loop: CASGGERDRVQETQYF. In DNA form, the CDR3 reads TGTGCCAGTGGGGGAGAACGGGACAGGGTTCAAGAGACCCAGTACTTC. The J gene is TRBJ2-5, the V gene TRBV19, with TRBD1 matching 9 bases. The germline CDR1 and CDR2 sequences are LNHDA and SQIVND (reference sequence). The trim removed 8 bases at V and 2 bases at J, leaving 12 bases unmatched. The CDR3 has 16 residues.